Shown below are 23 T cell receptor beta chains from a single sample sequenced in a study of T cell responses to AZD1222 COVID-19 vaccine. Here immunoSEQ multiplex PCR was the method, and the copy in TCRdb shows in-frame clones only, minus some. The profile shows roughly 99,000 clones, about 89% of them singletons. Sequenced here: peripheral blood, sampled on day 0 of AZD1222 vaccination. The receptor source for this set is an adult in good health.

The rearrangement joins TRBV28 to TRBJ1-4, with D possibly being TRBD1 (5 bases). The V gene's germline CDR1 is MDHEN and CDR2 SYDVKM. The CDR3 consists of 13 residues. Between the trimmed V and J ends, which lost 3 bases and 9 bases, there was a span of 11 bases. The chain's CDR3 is CASSLDRGQKLFF. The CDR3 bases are TGTGCCAGCAGTTTGGATAGGGGCCAAAAACTGTTTTTT.

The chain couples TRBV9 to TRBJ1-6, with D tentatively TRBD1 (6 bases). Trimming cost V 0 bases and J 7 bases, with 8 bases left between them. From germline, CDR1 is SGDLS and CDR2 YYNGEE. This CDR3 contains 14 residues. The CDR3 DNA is TGTGCCAGCAGCGTAGCAGGGGTAAATTCACCCCTCCACTTT. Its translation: CASSVAGVNSPLHF.

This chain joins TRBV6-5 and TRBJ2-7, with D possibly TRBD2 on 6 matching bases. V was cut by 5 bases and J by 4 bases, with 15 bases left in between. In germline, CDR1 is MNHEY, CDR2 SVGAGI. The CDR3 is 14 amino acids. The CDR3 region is CASSRRDGGYEQYF. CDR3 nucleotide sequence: TGTGCCAGCAGTCGCCGGGACGGGGGTTACGAGCAGTACTTC.

The CDR3 loop is CATNLGGALTGELFF. For the CDR3, the DNA is TGTGCCACCAACTTAGGGGGGGCGCTTACCGGGGAGCTGTTTTTT. V is TRBV13 and J is TRBJ2-2; D possibly corresponds to TRBD2 (7 bases). This CDR3 has 15 amino acids. Germline V gene data show CDR1 as PRHDT and CDR2 as FYEKMQ (reference sequence). V lost 10 bases and J 5 bases, leaving 20 bases between the germline ends. Based on the CDR3 plus reference TRBV13 and TRBJ2-2, the full variable domain is AAGVIQSPRHLIKEKRETATLKCYPIPRHDTVYWYQQGPGQDPQFLISFYEKMQSDKGSIPDRFSAQQFSDYHSELNMSSLELGDSALYFCATNLGGALTGELFFGEGSRLTVL.

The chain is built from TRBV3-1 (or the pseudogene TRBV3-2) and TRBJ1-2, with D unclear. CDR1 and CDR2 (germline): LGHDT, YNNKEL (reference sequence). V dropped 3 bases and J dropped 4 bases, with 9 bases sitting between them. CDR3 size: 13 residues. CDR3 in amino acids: CASSQTAGYGYTF. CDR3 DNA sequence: TGTGCCAGCAGCCAGACGGCAGGCTATGGCTACACCTTC.

The chain's CDR3 is CASSLGVGSSGTYEQYF. DNA of the CDR3: TGTGCCAGCAGCTTAGGTGTGGGGTCTAGCGGAACCTACGAGCAGTACTTC. V is TRBV7-8 and J is TRBJ2-7, with 7 nucleotides matching TRBD2. Trimming at V came to 1 base and at J to 2 bases, leaving 11 bases not matched to a gene. The CDR3 loop spans 17 amino acids. Germline V CDR1 and CDR2: SGHVS, FQNEAQ.

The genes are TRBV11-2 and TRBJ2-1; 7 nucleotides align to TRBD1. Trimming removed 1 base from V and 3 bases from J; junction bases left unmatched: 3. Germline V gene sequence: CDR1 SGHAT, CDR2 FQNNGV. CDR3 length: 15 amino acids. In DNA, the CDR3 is TGTGCCAGCAGCTTAGGACAGGGCGGCTACAATGAGCAGTTCTTC. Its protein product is CASSLGQGGYNEQFF.

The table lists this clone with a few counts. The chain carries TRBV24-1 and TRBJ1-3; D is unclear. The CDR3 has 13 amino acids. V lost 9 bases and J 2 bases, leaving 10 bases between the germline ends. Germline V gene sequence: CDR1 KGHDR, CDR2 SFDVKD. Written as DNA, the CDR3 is TGTGCCACCCGGTCGGAGGCTGGAAACACCATATATTTT. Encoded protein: CATRSEAGNTIYF.

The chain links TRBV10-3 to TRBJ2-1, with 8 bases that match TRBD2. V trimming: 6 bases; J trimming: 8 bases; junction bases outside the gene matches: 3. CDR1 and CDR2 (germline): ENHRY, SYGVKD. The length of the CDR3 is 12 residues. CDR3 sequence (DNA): TGTGCCATCAGCACGCGGGGGGATGAGCAGTTCTTC. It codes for CAISTRGDEQFF.

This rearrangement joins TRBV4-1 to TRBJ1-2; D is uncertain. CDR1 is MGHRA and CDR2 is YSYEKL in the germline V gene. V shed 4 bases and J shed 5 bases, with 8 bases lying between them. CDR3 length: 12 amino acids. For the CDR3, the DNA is TGCGCCAGCAGCCTGAGCGGTTATGGCTACACCTTC. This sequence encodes CASSLSGYGYTF.

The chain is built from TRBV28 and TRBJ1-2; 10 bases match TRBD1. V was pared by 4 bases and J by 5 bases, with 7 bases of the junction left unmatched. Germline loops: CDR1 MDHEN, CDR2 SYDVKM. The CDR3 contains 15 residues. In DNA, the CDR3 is TGTGCCAGCAGTTCGGGGACAGGGGCTAGTTATGGCTACACCTTC. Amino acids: CASSSGTGASYGYTF.

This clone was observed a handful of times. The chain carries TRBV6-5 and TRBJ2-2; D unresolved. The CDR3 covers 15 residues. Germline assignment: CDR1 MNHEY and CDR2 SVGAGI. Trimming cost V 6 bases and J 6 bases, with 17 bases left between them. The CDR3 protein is CASSVSQSGPGELFF. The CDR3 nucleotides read TGTGCCAGCAGCGTTTCGCAATCGGGTCCCGGGGAGCTGTTTTTT.

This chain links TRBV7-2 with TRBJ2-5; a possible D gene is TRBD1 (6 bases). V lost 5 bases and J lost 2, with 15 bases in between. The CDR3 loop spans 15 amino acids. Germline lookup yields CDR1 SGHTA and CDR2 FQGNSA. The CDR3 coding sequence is TGTGCCAGCAGCCGTTCGACAGGAACACAAGAGACCCAGTACTTC. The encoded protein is CASSRSTGTQETQYF. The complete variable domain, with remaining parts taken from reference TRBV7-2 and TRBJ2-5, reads GAGVSQSPSNKVTEKGKDVELRCDPISGHTALYWYRQSLGQGLEFLIYFQGNSAPDKSGLPSDRFSAERTGGSVSTLTIQRTQQEDSAVYLCASSRSTGTQETQYFGPGTRLLVL.

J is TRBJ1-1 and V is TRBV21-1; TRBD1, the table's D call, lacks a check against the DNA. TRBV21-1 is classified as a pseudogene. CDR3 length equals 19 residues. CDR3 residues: CASSLLQPRTGGAGTEAFF. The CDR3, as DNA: TGTGCCAGCAGCCTTCTACAACCTCGGACAGGGGGCGCGGGCACTGAAGCTTTCTTT.

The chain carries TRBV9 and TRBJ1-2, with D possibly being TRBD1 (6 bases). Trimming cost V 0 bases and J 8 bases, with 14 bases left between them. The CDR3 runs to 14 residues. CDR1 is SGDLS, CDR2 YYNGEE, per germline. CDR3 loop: CASSVVPGEGGYTF. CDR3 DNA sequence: TGTGCCAGCAGCGTAGTCCCAGGGGAGGGAGGCTACACCTTC.

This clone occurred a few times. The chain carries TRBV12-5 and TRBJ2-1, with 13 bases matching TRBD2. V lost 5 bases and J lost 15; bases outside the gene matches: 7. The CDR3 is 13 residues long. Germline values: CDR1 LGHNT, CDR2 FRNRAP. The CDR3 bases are TGTGCTAGTGGTCCTGGACTAGCGGGAGTGTCGTTCTTC. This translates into CASGPGLAGVSFF.

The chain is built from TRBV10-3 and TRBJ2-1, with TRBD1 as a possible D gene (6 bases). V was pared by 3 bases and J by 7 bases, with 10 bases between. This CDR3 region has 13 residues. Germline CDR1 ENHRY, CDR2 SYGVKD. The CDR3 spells CAISDQGRNEQFF. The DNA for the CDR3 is TGTGCCATCAGTGACCAGGGGAGAAATGAGCAGTTCTTC.

The CDR3 spells CASSPGDRDNQPQHF. The CDR3 region has the DNA TGTGCCAGTAGTCCAGGGGACAGGGACAATCAGCCCCAGCATTTT. The genes are TRBV19 and TRBJ1-5, with TRBD1 identical over 9 bases. The V segment lost 5 bases and the J segment 3 bases; nucleotides outside the gene matches: 5. Germline lookup yields CDR1 LNHDA and CDR2 SQIVND (reference sequence). This CDR3 contains 15 residues.

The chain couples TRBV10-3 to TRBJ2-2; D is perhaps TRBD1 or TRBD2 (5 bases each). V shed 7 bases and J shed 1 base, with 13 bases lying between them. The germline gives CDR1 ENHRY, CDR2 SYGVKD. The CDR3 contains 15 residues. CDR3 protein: CAINTGTENTGELFF. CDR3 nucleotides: TGTGCCATCAATACCGGGACCGAGAACACCGGGGAGCTGTTTTTT.

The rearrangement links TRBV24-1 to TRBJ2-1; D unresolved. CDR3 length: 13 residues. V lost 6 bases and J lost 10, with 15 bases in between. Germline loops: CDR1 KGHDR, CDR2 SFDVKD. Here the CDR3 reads CATSTRTTREQFF. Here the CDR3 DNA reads TGTGCCACCAGTACACGTACAACCCGCGAGCAGTTCTTC.

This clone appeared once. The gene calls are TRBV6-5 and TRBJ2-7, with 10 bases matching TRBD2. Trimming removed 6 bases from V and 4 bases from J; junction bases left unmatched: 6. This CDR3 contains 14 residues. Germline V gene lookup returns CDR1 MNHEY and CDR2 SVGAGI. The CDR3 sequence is CASRPAGGPYEQYF. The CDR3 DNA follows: TGTGCCAGCAGACCAGCGGGAGGGCCTTACGAGCAGTACTTC.

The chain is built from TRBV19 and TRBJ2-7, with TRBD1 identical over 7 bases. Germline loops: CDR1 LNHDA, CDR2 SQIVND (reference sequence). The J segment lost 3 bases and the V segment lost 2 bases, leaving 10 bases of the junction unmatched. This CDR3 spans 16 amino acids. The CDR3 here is CASSISGTEPIYEQYF. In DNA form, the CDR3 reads TGTGCCAGTAGTATATCTGGGACAGAACCAATCTACGAGCAGTACTTC.

In nucleotides, the CDR3 is TGTGCCAGCAGTTACTCGACAGTGGGAAAAAACTATGGCTACACCTTC. It codes for CASSYSTVGKNYGYTF. The V call is TRBV6-5, the J call TRBJ1-2; D might be TRBD1 (5 bases). Germline loops: CDR1 MNHEY, CDR2 SVGAGI. The V end lost 0 bases, the J end lost 2 bases, and 13 bases lay between the germline ends. This CDR3 is built from 16 residues.